Included here is one T cell receptor (beta chain) sequence, with context. Its target is unknown. CDR3 length: 15 residues. The V gene's germline CDR1 is SNHLY and CDR2 FYNNEI. V lost 6 bases, J lost 1 base, and 16 bases lay in between. This specimen belongs to a study of cytomegalovirus exposure and HLA in healthy donors. Study in general: A later analysis reported the same platform for the roughly 120 validation repertoires and the 666 first-cohort repertoires. Study results and limitations: Diagnosis of cytomegalovirus status made by the classifier reportedly showed high specificity and sensitivity. Within the 120 or so validation repertoires, first-cohort TCR clusters tended to co-occur, according to a later analysis.

The method was immunoSEQ multiplex PCR; TCRdb's version includes in-frame clones alone and lacks a portion of them. The repertoire holds 150,000 to 180,000 clones, with about 86% as singletons. This clonotype was sampled from a human donor in good health. The sample was PBMCs. The genes are TRBV2 and TRBJ2-7; TRBD1 might be the D (7 bases). The DNA for the CDR3 is TGTGCCAGCAGCGTAGGCAGGGGGGATTCCTACGAGCAGTACTTC. Its translation: CASSVGRGDSYEQYF.